This section outlines one TCR beta chain sequence together with its context. The sample belongs to a study of technical replicates of blood from a few donors. Data came from immunoSEQ multiplex PCR; TCRdb stores just in-frame clones and leaves some out. The sample lists tens of thousands of clones; 90% to 95% were seen once. The sequence derives from a human donor in good health. Sequencing used T cells isolated from PBMCs.

The CDR3 region is CSATDRAEAFF. The CDR3 bases are TGCAGCGCTACGGACAGGGCTGAAGCTTTCTTT. The chain has TRBV29-1 and TRBJ1-1, with 8 bases matching TRBD1. This CDR3 spans 11 amino acids. With V trimmed by 7 bases and J by 6 bases, 4 bases remained unmatched. The germline V gene has CDR1 SQVTM and CDR2 ANQGSEA.